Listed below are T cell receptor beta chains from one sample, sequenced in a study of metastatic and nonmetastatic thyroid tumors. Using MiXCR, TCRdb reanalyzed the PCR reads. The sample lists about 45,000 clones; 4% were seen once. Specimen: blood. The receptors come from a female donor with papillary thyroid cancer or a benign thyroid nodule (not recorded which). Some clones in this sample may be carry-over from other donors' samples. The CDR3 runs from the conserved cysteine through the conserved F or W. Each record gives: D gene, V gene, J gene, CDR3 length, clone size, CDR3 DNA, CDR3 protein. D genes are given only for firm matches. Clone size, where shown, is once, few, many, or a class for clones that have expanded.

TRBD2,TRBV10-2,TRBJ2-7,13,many,TGCGCCAGCATACCTAGCGGGACCTACGAGCAGTACTTC,CASIPSGTYEQYF
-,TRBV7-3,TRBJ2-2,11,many,TGTGCCAGCAGCATTAACGGGGAGCTGTTTTTT,CASSINGELFF
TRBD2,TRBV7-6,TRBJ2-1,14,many,TGTGCCAGCAGCCCTGGGACTAGTTACAATGAGCAGTTCTTC,CASSPGTSYNEQFF
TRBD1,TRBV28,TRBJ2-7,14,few,TGTGCCAGCAGGCAGAGGGACAGGGTCCAAGAGAAGTACTTC,CASRQRDRVQEKYF
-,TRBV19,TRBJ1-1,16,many,TGTGCCAGTAGTATCATTTTCCTGCAGATGAGCACTGAAGCTTTCTTT,CASSIIFLQMSTEAFF
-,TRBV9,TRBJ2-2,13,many,TGTGCCAGCAGCCCCCGTGACACCGGGGAGCTGTTTTTT,CASSPRDTGELFF
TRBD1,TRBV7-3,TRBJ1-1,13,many,TGTGCCAGCAGCTTCCAGGGGGCCACTGAAGCTTTCTTT,CASSFQGATEAFF
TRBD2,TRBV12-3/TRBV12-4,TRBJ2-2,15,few,TGTGCCAGCACGCGGACTAGCGGGCCCACCGGTGAGCTGTTTTTT,CASTRTSGPTGELFF
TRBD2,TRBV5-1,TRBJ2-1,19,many,TGCGCCAGCAGCTCCGCGGCTAGCGGATATCTTAACTCCTACAATGAGCAGTTCTTC,CASSSAASGYLNSYNEQFF
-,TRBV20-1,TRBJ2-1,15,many,TGCAGTGCCAGTGCTCGGGAGAGCTCCTACAATGAGCAGTTCTTC,CSASARESSYNEQFF
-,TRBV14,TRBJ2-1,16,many,TGTGCCAGCAGCCAAGGAGCGGGCGCTTGGGTTGATGAGCAGTTCTTC,CASSQGAGAWVDEQFF
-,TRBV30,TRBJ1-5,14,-,TGTGCCTGGAGTGCGATTCAGTTCAATCAGCCCCAGCATTTT,CAWSAIQFNQPQHF
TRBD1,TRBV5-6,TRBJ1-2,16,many,TGTGCCAGCAGCTTGGCCGGGACAGCCAATTACTATGGCTACACCTTC,CASSLAGTANYYGYTF
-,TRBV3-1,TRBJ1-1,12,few,TGTGCCAGCAGCCAAGACAGAACTGAAGCTTTCTTT,CASSQDRTEAFF
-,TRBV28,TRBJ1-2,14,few,TGTGCCAGCAGTGACAGGTTCTTAGACTATGGCTACACCTTC,CASSDRFLDYGYTF
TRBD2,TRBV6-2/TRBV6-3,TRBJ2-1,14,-,TGTGCCAGCAGTTTTAGCGGGGGGTACAATGAGCAGTTCTTC,CASSFSGGYNEQFF
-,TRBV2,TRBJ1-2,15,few,TGTGCCAGCAGTGATGACGGGAGGGGACTCTATGGCTACACCTTC,CASSDDGRGLYGYTF
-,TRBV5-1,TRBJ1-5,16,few,TGCGCCAGCAGCTTGGGAGACACCCAAAGCAATCAGCCCCAGCATTTT,CASSLGDTQSNQPQHF
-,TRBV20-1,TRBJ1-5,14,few,TGCAGTGCTTCTGGGGGGCTCGGCAATCAGCCCCAGCATTTT,CSASGGLGNQPQHF
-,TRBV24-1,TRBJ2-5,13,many,TGTGCCACCAGTCGGGGGGCGTATGAGACCCAGTACTTC,CATSRGAYETQYF
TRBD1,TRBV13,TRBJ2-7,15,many,TGTGCCAGCAGCTCGGGGACAGGGGGCTTATACGAGCAGTACTTC,CASSSGTGGLYEQYF
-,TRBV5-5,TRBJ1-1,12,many,TGTGCCAGCAGCTTGGAATTCACTGAAGCTTTCTTT,CASSLEFTEAFF
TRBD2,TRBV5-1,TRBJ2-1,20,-,TGCGCCAGCAGCTCTACCCCCGGGACTAGCGTTAGAGGCGCCTACAATGAGCAGTTCTTC,CASSSTPGTSVRGAYNEQFF
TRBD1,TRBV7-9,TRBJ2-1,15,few,TGTGCCAGCAGCTTTTCAGGGGGCTGGGACAATGAGCAGTTCTTC,CASSFSGGWDNEQFF
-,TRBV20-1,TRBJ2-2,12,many,TGCAGTGCTCATGGGAACACCGGGGAGCTGTTTTTT,CSAHGNTGELFF
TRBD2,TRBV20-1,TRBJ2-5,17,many,TGCAGTGCCCCAGGAAGTAGCGGGAGGAGGAATCAAGAGACCCAGTACTTC,CSAPGSSGRRNQETQYF
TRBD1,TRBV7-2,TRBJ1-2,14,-,TGTGCCAGCAGCTTATCGACAGGGAACTATGGCTACACCTTC,CASSLSTGNYGYTF
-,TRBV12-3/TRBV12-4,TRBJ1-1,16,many,TGTGCCAGCAGCCGCGGCCTACAGGGAATTGGCGCTGAAGCTTTCTTT,CASSRGLQGIGAEAFF
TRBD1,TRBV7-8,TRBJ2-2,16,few,TGTGCCAGCAGCTTCAGGGACAGGGGGAACACCGGGGAGCTGTTTTTT,CASSFRDRGNTGELFF
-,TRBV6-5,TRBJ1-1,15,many,TGTGCCAGCAGTTACTTACAGGTTTCGGTCACTGAAGCTTTCTTT,CASSYLQVSVTEAFF
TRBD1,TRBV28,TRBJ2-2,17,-,TGTGCCAGCAGTTGGGACAGGAGGATTATGAACACCGGGGAGCTGTTTTTT,CASSWDRRIMNTGELFF
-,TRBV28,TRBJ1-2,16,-,TGTGCCAGCAGTTACCCGGGGGGGAGCGATCTGAATGGCTACACCTTC,CASSYPGGSDLNGYTF
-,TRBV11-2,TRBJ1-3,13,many,TGTGCCAGCAGCTTAGGAAGGGGAAACACCATATATTTT,CASSLGRGNTIYF
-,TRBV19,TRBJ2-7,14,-,TGTGCCAGTAGTTCCGCGGTCGGGGACTACGAGCAGTACTTC,CASSSAVGDYEQYF
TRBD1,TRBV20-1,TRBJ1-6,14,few,TGCAGTGCACGGACAGGGGCTGAGAATTCACCCCTCCACTTT,CSARTGAENSPLHF
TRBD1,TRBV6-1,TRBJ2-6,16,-,TGTGCCGGCAGTGAACGGACAGGGAATGGGGCCAACGTCCTGACTTTC,CAGSERTGNGANVLTF
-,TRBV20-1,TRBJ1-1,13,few,TGCAGTGCCGGGCGGGGGGAGGACACTGAAGCTTTCTTT,CSAGRGEDTEAFF
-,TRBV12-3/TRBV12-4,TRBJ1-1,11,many,TGTGCCAGTAAGAGGAACACTGAAGCTTTCTTT,CASKRNTEAFF
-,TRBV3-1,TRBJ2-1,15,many,TGTGCCAGCAGCCAGAGCGGCCGCTCCTACAATGAGCAGTTCTTC,CASSQSGRSYNEQFF
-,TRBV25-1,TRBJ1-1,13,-,TGTGCCAGCAGTACCGGTCTGAACACTGAAGCTTTCTTT,CASSTGLNTEAFF